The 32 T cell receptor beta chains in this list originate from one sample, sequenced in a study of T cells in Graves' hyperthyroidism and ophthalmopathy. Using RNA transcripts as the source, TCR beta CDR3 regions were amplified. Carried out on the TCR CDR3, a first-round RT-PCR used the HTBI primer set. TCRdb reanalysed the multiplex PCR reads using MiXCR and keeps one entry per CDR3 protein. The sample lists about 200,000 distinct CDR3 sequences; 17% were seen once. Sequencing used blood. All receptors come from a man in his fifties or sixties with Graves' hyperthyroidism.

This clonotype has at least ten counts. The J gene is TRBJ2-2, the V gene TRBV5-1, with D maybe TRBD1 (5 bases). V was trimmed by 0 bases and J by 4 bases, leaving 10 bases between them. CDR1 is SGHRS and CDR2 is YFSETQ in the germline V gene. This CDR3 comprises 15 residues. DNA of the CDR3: TGCGCCAGCAGCTTGGAAGTAGGGGTCACCGGGGAGCTGTTTTTT. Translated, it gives CASSLEVGVTGELFF.

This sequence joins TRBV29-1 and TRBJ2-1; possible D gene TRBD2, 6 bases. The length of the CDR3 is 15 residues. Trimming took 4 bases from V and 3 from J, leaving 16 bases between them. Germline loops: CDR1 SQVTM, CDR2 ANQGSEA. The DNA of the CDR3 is TGCAGCGTTGTGGTGTTGACTAGTTTCTACAATGAGCAGTTCTTC. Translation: CSVVVLTSFYNEQFF.

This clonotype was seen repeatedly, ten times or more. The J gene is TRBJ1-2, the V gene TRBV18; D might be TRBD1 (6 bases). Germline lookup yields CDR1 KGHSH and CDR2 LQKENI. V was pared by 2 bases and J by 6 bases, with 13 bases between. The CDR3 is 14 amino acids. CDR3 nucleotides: TGTGCCAGCTCACCATCCGGGGGCTATAATGGCTACACCTTC. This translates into CASSPSGGYNGYTF.

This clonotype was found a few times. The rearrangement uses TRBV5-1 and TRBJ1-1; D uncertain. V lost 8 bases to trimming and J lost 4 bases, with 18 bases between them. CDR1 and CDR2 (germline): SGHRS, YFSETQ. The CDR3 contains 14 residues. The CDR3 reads CASRIQASSTEAFF. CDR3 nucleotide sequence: TGCGCCAGTAGAATTCAGGCGTCAAGCACTGAAGCTTTCTTT.

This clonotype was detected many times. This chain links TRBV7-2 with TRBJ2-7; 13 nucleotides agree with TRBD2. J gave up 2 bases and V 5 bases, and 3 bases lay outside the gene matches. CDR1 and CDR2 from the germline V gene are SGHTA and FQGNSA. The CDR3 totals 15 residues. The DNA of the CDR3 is TGTGCCAGCAGCGACACTAGCGGGAGGGCCTACGAGCAGTACTTC. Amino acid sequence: CASSDTSGRAYEQYF.

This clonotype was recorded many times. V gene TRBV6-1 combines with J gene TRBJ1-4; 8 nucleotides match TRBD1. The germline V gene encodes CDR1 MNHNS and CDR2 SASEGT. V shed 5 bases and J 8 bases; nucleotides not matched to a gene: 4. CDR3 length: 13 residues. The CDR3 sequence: CASSRQGREKLFF. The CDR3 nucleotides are TGTGCCAGCAGTAGACAGGGGAGGGAAAAACTGTTTTTT.

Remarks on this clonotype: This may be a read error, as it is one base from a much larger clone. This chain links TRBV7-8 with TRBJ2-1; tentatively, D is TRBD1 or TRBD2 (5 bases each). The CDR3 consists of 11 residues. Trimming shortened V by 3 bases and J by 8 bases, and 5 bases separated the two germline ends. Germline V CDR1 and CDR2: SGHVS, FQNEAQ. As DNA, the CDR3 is TGTGCCAGCAGCTTGGGGGATGAGCAGTTCTTC. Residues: CASSLGDEQFF.

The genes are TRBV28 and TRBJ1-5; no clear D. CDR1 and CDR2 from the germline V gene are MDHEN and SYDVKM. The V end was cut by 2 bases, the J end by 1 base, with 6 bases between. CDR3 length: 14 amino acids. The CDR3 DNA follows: TGTGCCAGCAGTTTACACCGAAGCAATCAGCCCCAGCATTTT. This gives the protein CASSLHRSNQPQHF.

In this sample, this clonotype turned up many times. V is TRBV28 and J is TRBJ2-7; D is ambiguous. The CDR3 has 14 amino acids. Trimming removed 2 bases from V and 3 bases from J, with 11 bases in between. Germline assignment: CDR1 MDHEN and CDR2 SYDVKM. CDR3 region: CASSLRFVVYEQYF. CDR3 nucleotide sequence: TGTGCCAGCAGTTTACGGTTTGTGGTCTACGAGCAGTACTTC.

CDR3 in amino acids: CASSPVGEPYEQYF. CDR3 in DNA: TGTGCCAGCAGCCCTGTGGGGGAACCCTACGAGCAGTACTTC. The V call is TRBV3-1, the J call TRBJ2-7; the D call may be TRBD1 or TRBD2 (5 bases each). This CDR3 has 14 residues. The ends were cut back, 4 bases at V and 2 bases at J, with 12 bases in the middle. From germline, CDR1 is LGHDT and CDR2 YNNKEL (reference sequence).

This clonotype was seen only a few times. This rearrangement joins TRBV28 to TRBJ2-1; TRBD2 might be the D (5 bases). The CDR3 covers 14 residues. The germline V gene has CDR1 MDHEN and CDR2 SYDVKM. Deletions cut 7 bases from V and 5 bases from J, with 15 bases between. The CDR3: CASTPAGLHNEQFF. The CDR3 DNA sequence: TGTGCCAGCACCCCAGCCGGACTCCACAATGAGCAGTTCTTC.

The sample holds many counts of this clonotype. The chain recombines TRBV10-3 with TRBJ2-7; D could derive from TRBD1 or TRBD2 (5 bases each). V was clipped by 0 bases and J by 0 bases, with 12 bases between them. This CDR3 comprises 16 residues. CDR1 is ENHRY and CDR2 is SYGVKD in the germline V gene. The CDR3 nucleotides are TGTGCCATCAGTGAGTCGGGGGACGGGGACTCCTACGAGCAGTACTTC. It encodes CAISESGDGDSYEQYF.

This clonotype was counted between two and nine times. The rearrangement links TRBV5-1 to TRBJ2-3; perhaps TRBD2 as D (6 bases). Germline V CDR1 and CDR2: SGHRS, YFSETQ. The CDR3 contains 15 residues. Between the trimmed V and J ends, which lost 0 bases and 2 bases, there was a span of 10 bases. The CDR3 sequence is CASSLEWRDTDTQYF. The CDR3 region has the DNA TGCGCCAGCAGCTTGGAATGGCGGGACACAGATACGCAGTATTTT.

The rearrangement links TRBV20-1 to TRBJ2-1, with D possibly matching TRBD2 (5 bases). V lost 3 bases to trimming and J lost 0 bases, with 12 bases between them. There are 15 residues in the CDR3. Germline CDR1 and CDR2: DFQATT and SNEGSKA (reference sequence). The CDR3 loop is CSASSGESSYNEQFF. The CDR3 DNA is TGCAGTGCTAGTAGTGGGGAGTCCTCCTACAATGAGCAGTTCTTC.

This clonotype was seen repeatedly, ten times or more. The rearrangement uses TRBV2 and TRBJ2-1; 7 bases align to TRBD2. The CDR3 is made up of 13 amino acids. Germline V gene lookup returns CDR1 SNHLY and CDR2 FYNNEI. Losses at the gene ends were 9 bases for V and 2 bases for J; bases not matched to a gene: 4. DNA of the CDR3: TGTGCCAGTGAACTAGCGACCTACAATGAGCAGTTCTTC. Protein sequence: CASELATYNEQFF.

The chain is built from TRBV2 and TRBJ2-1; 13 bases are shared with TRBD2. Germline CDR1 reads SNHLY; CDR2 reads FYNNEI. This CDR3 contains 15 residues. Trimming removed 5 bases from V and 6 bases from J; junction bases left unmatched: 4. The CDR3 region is CASSLRTSGGNEQFF. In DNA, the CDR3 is TGTGCCAGCAGTTTACGGACTAGCGGGGGCAATGAGCAGTTCTTC. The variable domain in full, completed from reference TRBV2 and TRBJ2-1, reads EPEVTQTPSHQVTQMGQEVILRCVPISNHLYFYWYRQILGQKVEFLVSFYNNEISEKSEIFDDQFSVERPDGSNFTLKIRSTKLEDSAMYFCASSLRTSGGNEQFFGPGTRLTVL.

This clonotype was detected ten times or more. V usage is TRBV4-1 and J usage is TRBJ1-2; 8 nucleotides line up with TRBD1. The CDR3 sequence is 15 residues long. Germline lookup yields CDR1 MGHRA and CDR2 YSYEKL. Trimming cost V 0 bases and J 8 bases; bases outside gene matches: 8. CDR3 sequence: CASSQDEQGTGGYTF. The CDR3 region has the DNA TGCGCCAGCAGCCAAGATGAACAGGGGACAGGAGGCTACACCTTC.

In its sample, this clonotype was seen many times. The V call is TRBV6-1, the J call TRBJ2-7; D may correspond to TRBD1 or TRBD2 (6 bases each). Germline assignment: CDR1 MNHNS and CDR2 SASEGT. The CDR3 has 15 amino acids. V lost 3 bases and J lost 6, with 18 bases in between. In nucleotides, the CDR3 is TGTGCCAGCAGTGAGTGGGGGGCCGGTCGGGCCGAGCAGTACTTC. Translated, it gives CASSEWGAGRAEQYF.

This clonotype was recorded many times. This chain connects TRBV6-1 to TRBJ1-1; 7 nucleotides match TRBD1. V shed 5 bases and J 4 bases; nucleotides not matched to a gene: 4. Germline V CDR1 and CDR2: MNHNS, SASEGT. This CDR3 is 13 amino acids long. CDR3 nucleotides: TGTGCCAGCAGTACACAGGGGAGCACTGAAGCTTTCTTT. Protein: CASSTQGSTEAFF.

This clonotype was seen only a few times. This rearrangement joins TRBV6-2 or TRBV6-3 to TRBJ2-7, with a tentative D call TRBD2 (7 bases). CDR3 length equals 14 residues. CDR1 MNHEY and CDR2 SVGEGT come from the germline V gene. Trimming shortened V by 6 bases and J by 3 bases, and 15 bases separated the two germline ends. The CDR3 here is CASSRDGGLYEQYF. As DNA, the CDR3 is TGTGCCAGCAGCCGGGACGGGGGGCTCTACGAGCAGTACTTC.

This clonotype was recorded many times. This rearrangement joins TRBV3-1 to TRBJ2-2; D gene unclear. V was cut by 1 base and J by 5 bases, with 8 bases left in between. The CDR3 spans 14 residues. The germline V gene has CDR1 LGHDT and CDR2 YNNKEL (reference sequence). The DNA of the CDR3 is TGTGCCAGCAGCCAAGGGCCGGGTACCGGGGAGCTGTTTTTT. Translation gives CASSQGPGTGELFF.

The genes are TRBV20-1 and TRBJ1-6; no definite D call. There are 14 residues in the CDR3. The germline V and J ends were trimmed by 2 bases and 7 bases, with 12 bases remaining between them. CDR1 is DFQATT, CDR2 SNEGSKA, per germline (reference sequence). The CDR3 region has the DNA TGCAGTGCTAGATACCCCGAACAGAATTCACCCCTCCACTTT. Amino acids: CSARYPEQNSPLHF.

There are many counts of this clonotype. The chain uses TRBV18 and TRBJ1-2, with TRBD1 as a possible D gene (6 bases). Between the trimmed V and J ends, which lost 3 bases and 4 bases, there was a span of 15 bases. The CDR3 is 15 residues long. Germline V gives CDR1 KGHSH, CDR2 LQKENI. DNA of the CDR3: TGTGCCAGCTCACCCCACCCAGGGGCCCGCTATGGCTACACCTTC. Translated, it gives CASSPHPGARYGYTF.

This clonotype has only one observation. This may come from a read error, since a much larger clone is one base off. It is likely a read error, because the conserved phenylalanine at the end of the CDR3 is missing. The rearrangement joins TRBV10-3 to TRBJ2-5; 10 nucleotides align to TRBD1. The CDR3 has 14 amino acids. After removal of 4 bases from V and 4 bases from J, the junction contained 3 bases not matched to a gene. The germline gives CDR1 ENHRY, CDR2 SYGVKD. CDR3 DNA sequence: TGTGCCATCAGTGCCGGGACAGGGGCAGAGACCCAGTACCTC. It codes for CAISAGTGAETQYL.

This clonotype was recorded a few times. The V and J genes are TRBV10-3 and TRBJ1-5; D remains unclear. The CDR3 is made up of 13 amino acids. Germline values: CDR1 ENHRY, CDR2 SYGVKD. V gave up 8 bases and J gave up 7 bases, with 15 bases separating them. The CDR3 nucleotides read TGTGCCATCGGAAGGCTAAAGGAACAGCCCCAGCATTTT. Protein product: CAIGRLKEQPQHF.

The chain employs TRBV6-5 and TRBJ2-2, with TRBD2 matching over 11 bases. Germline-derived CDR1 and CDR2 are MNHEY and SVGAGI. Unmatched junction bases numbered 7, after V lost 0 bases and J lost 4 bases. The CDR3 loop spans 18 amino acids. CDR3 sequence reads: CASSYSRLAGLGTGELFF. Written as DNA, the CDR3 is TGTGCCAGCAGTTACTCCAGACTAGCGGGACTCGGCACCGGGGAGCTGTTTTTT.

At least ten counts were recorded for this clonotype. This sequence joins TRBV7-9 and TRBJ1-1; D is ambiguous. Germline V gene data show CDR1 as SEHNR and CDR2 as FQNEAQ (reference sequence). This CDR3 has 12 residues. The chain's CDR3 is CALGARGTEAFF. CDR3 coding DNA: TGTGCGCTTGGCGCTCGGGGCACTGAAGCTTTCTTT.

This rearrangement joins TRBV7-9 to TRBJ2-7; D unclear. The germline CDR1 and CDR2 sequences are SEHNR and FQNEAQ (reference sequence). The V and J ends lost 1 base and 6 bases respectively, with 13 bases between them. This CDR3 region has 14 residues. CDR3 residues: CASSLGAEKLEQYF. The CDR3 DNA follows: TGTGCCAGCAGCTTAGGTGCTGAAAAGCTCGAGCAGTACTTC.

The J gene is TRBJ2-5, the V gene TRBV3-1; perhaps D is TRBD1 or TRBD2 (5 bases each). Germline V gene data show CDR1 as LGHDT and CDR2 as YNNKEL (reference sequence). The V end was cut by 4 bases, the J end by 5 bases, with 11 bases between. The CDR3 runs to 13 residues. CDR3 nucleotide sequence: TGTGCCAGCAGCCTCGGGGCCCCGGAGACCCAGTACTTC. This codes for CASSLGAPETQYF.

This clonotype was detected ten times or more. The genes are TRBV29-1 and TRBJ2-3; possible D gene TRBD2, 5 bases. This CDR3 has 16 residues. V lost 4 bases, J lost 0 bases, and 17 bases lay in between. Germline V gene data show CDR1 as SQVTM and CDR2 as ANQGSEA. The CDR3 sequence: CSVGGLGEGSTDTQYF. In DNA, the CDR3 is TGCAGCGTTGGAGGGCTGGGCGAGGGAAGCACAGATACGCAGTATTTT.

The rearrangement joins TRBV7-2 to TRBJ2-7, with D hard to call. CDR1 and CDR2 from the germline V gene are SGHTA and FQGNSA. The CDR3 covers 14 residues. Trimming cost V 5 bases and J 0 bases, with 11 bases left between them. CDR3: CASSLDQRSYEQYF. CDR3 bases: TGTGCCAGCAGCCTGGATCAACGCTCCTACGAGCAGTACTTC.

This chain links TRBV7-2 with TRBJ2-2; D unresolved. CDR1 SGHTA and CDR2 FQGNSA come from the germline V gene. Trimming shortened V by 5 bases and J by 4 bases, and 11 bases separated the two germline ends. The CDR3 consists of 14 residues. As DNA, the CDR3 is TGTGCCAGCAGCCCCCAGGCTCTCACCGGGGAGCTGTTTTTT. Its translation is CASSPQALTGELFF.